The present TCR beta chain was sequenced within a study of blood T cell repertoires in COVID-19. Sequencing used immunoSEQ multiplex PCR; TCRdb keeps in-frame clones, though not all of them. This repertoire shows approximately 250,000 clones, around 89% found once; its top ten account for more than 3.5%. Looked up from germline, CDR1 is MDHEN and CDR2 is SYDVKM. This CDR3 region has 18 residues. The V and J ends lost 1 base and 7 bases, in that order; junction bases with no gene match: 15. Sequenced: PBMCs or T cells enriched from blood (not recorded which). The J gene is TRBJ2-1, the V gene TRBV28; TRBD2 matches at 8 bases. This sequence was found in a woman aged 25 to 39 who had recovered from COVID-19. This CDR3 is CASSLSLFRAGDSNEQFF. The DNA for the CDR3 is TGTGCCAGCAGTTTATCCCTCTTCAGAGCGGGAGATAGTAATGAGCAGTTCTTC.